Listed below are T cell receptor beta chains from one sample, sequenced in a study of post-analysis software for immune sequencing data. TCRdb called the PCR reads again in MiXCR, with one record for every CDR3 protein. The data contain about 460,000 distinct CDR3 sequences, approximately 45% of them singletons. What was sequenced was blood. The receptors were gathered from a girl under 18 with multiple sclerosis. CDR3s include the opening cysteine and the closing phenylalanine or tryptophan. A D gene is named only where the DNA matches it firmly. Clone size is stated in some rows and not others, as once, few, many or a class when expanded.

cdr3_aa cdr3_nt j_call v_call clone_size cdr3_length d_call
CASSLRAGDGLDRGYTF TGTGCCAGCAGTTTACGGGCAGGGGACGGGTTAGATAGAGGCTACACCTTC TRBJ1-2 TRBV12-3/TRBV12-4 - 17 -
CATSEGISLSNTGELFF TGTGCCACCAGTGAGGGGATCAGCCTATCGAACACCGGGGAGCTGTTTTTT TRBJ2-2 TRBV15 - 17 -
CASSQVLAGGPREEQYF TGCGCCAGCAGCCAAGTCCTAGCGGGAGGGCCAAGGGAGGAGCAGTACTTC TRBJ2-4 TRBV4-1 - 17 TRBD2
CASSQLAGGLKETQYF TGTGCCAGCAGCCAACTAGCGGGAGGACTTAAAGAGACCCAGTACTTC TRBJ2-5 TRBV14 few 16 TRBD2
CATSGSREGNEKLFF TGTGCCACCAGCGGCAGCAGGGAGGGGAATGAAAAACTGTTTTTT TRBJ1-4 TRBV15 once 15 -
CASSLSASGRYEQYF TGTGCCAGCAGCTTAAGCGCTAGCGGGAGGTACGAGCAGTACTTC TRBJ2-7 TRBV7-3 few 15 TRBD2
CASSSGDLVNTEAFF TGCGCCAGCAGCTCAGGGGACTTAGTGAACACTGAAGCTTTCTTT TRBJ1-1 TRBV5-1 few 15 -
CSARDPQDLGLAGFTDTQYF TGCAGTGCTAGAGACCCCCAGGACCTGGGACTAGCGGGGTTCACAGATACGCAGTATTTT TRBJ2-3 TRBV20-1 few 20 TRBD2
CASSPPLGRSYEQYF TGTGCCAGCAGTCCTCCCCTTGGGCGGTCGTACGAGCAGTACTTC TRBJ2-7 TRBV12-3/TRBV12-4 few 15 -
CASSLGDHRSSYEQYF TGTGCCAGCAGCCTCGGCGATCACAGGAGCTCCTACGAGCAGTACTTC TRBJ2-7 TRBV7-2 - 16 -
CASSLYGGGVGGYTF TGTGCCAGCAGTCTCTACGGGGGCGGAGTGGGTGGCTACACCTTC TRBJ1-2 TRBV6-5 few 15 -
CASSIDGNSPLHF TGTGCCAGCAGCATCGACGGTAATTCACCCCTCCACTTT TRBJ1-6 TRBV7-9 few 13 -
CASRFGQGTSYEQYF TGCGCCAGCAGATTCGGACAGGGGACATCCTACGAGCAGTACTTC TRBJ2-7 TRBV5-1 - 15 TRBD1
CSARPSSHDTQYF TGCAGTGCTAGACCCTCCTCGCACGATACGCAGTATTTT TRBJ2-3 TRBV20-1 - 13 -
CASSYSRGLAGQNEQFF TGTGCCAGCAGTTACTCGAGGGGACTAGCGGGACAGAATGAGCAGTTCTTC TRBJ2-1 TRBV6-6 - 17 TRBD2
CASSSLTGGVYGYTF TGTGCCAGCAGCTCGTTAACAGGGGGCGTCTATGGCTACACCTTC TRBJ1-2 TRBV11-2 - 15 TRBD1
CSARARLYNEQFF TGCAGCGCCCGGGCAAGGCTATACAATGAGCAGTTCTTC TRBJ2-1 TRBV29-1 - 13 -
CASSQVEGRLNIQYF TGTGCCAGCAGCCAGGTCGAGGGTCGGCTAAACATTCAGTACTTC TRBJ2-4 TRBV4-2 - 15 -
CASSQNRGLGPYEQYF TGCGCCAGCAGCCAGAATCGCGGACTAGGACCCTACGAGCAGTACTTC TRBJ2-7 TRBV4-1 few 16 TRBD2
CSHLPRNEQYF TGCAGTCATTTGCCCCGGAATGAGCAGTACTTC TRBJ2-7 TRBV20-1 - 11 -
CASSLDGAGDYEQYF TGCGCCAGCAGCTTGGACGGGGCGGGAGACTACGAGCAGTACTTC TRBJ2-7 TRBV5-1 few 15 TRBD2
CSAAETSGGYNEQFF TGCAGCGCCGCCGAGACTAGCGGAGGTTACAATGAGCAGTTCTTC TRBJ2-1 TRBV29-1 once 15 TRBD2
CASSIDRRLAEETQYF TGTGCCAGTAGTATAGATCGTCGGCTAGCGGAAGAGACCCAGTACTTC TRBJ2-5 TRBV19 - 16 TRBD2
CASSLAPANYGYTF TGCGCCAGCAGCTTGGCCCCAGCTAACTATGGCTACACCTTC TRBJ1-2 TRBV5-1 once 14 -
CSARELAGPNEQFF TGCAGTGCTAGAGAACTAGCGGGACCCAATGAGCAGTTCTTC TRBJ2-1 TRBV20-1 - 14 TRBD2
CSGEDRAGYEQYF TGCAGCGGTGAAGATCGCGCGGGCTACGAGCAGTACTTC TRBJ2-7 TRBV29-1 - 13 -
CASSYSKLAGAPYEQYF TGTGCCAGCAGTTACTCGAAGCTAGCGGGAGCACCCTACGAGCAGTACTTC TRBJ2-7 TRBV6-2/TRBV6-3 few 17 TRBD2
CASSQTSYSSYNEQFF TGTGCTAGCAGCCAAACTAGCTATAGCTCCTACAATGAGCAGTTCTTC TRBJ2-1 TRBV7-7 few 16 -
CASSVEGSGLAGTDTQYF TGTGCCAGCAGCGTAGAAGGGTCAGGACTAGCGGGCACAGATACGCAGTATTTT TRBJ2-3 TRBV9 few 18 TRBD2
CASSSPGDRGNEQFF TGTGCCAGCAGCTCTCCTGGGGACCGCGGCAATGAGCAGTTCTTC TRBJ2-1 TRBV28 few 15 -
CASRARGGGSYEQYF TGTGCCAGCAGAGCCCGCGGGGGGGGCTCCTACGAGCAGTACTTC TRBJ2-7 TRBV12-3/TRBV12-4 - 15 TRBD2
CASSPRGGMPYNEQFF TGTGCCAGCAGCCCCCGAGGTGGCATGCCGTACAATGAGCAGTTCTTC TRBJ2-1 TRBV9 few 16 -
CSAREDRAGETQYF TGCAGTGCTAGAGAAGACAGGGCTGGGGAGACCCAGTACTTC TRBJ2-5 TRBV20-1 - 14 TRBD1
CATSNDRGGNTIYF TGTGCCACCAGCAACGACAGGGGAGGAAACACCATATATTTT TRBJ1-3 TRBV15 once 14 TRBD1
CASSQDWDRGLNEQFF TGCGCCAGCAGCCAAGATTGGGACAGGGGGCTTAATGAGCAGTTCTTC TRBJ2-1 TRBV4-1 - 16 TRBD1
CASSLTGHSYEQYF TGTGCCAGCAGTTTAACGGGACATAGCTACGAGCAGTACTTC TRBJ2-7 TRBV27 - 14 -
CASSLKGRVQPQHF TGTGCCAGCAGCTTAAAGGGGCGCGTTCAGCCCCAGCATTTT TRBJ1-5 TRBV7-2 many 14 -
CASSHAYGQNTDTQYF TGCGCCAGCAGCCACGCATATGGACAGAACACAGATACGCAGTATTTT TRBJ2-3 TRBV4-1 few 16 -
CASSFSGPSTDTQYF TGTGCCAGCAGTTTTTCCGGACCTAGCACAGATACGCAGTATTTT TRBJ2-3 TRBV12-3/TRBV12-4 - 15 -
CASSPGTSPYQETQYF TGTGCCAGCAGCCCCGGGACTAGCCCGTACCAAGAGACCCAGTACTTC TRBJ2-5 TRBV7-3 - 16 TRBD2
CASSPGTSQYF TGTGCCAGCAGCCCCGGGACATCGCAGTATTTT TRBJ2-3 TRBV3-1 - 11 -
CASSLVGGSQETQYF TGCGCCAGCAGCTTGGTTGGGGGGAGTCAAGAGACCCAGTACTTC TRBJ2-5 TRBV5-1 few 15 -
CASSVARPSEQYF TGTGCCAGCAGCGTAGCCAGGCCCTCCGAGCAGTACTTC TRBJ2-7 TRBV14 few 13 -
CASSPLTGGRFF TGTGCCAGCAGTCCCTTGACAGGGGGTCGGTTCTTC TRBJ2-1 TRBV6-2/TRBV6-3 - 12 TRBD1
CSARDPTSDSYEQYF TGCAGTGCTAGAGATCCCACTAGCGACTCCTACGAGCAGTACTTC TRBJ2-7 TRBV20-1 - 15 TRBD2
CASSVQGLRYEQYF TGCGCCAGCAGCGTACAGGGTCTTCGCTACGAGCAGTACTTC TRBJ2-7 TRBV5-1 - 14 -